This record looks at one T cell receptor (beta chain) sequence and its context. Its antigen remains undetermined. No quality values exist for individual bases; no much larger clone is one base distant. These data originate in a study of metastatic and nonmetastatic thyroid tumors (dated by TCRdb to 2019 to 2021). About the investigation overall: The researchers compared repertoires between peripheral blood samples and tumor or nodule tissue samples from patients with malignant or benign thyroid disease. The paper's findings and limits, for the study overall: TCR beta diversity was reported as significantly higher in malignant tumors than in benign nodules, in both blood and tumor samples.

The receptor library was made with PCR. This sample was sequenced with an Illumina HiSeq 4000. High-throughput sequencing was used to profile the CDR3 region of the TCR beta-chain in every patient. The study's own analysis went as follows. The researchers built a classifier to tell apart papillary thyroid cancer patients with distant metastasis, based on CDR3 differences among clinicopathological groups. Repertoire diversity was assessed with the Shannon index, and tumor-blood repertoire similarity with the Morisita-Horn index. The public reads were reprocessed in TCRdb via fastp at Q25 and MiXCR, keeping in-frame beta chains. The V and J calls and clone size come from TCRdb's table, not from the authors' own analysis. Across this sample there are tens of thousands of clones, with approximately 19% seen only once. Clones ranked in the top ten supply around 21% of the sample. Before undergoing thyroid surgery, none of the patients had been given any kind of treatment. Using T-cell receptor beta sequencing, the researchers looked back retrospectively at clinical samples from patients, gathered between the early 2010s and the late 2010s.

Cut back by 11 bases and 0 bases, the V and J ends lie 20 bases apart. From cysteine to phenylalanine, the CDR3 is 17 amino acids long. This entry keeps only the CDR3 DNA: 51 bases, framed from base 1. From the germline V gene, CDR1 is MDHEN and CDR2 is SYDVKM. The chain links TRBV28 with TRBJ1-6; the D gene is perhaps TRBD1, from 5 matching bases. The sequence was collected from a female donor with papillary thyroid cancer or a benign thyroid nodule (not recorded which). Some clones in this sample may be carry-over from other donors' samples. The material sequenced was blood. The CDR3 has the sequence CASSKDRTSSYNSPLHF. Here is the DNA: TGTGCCTCTTCCAAAGACAGAACGAGCTCCTATAATTCACCCCTCCACTTT.